This T cell receptor beta chain was documented in a study of T-cell reconstitution after alpha-beta-depleted transplantation in children. Study-level findings and limits: After transplant, high TCRbeta diversity at day 60 in some patients arose from surviving recipient T cells and thymic progenitors. T cells produced anew were the main source of T-cell counts and diversity one year after transplant. Two months or so post-transplant, alpha-beta T cells reportedly derived from several hundred expanded graft clones.

Preparation of the TCRbeta library was carried out with unique molecular identifiers. TCRdb processed the PCR reads anew with MiXCR; each CDR3 protein has one entry. The top ten hold around 29% of the sample, which has about 470,000 distinct CDR3 sequences, around 46% seen once. This clonotype was found many times. Its specificity is unknown. The germline V gene has CDR1 LGHDT and CDR2 YNNKEL (reference sequence). CDR3 length: 16 amino acids. V lost 4 bases, J lost 8 bases, and 12 bases stayed unmatched. The sequenced sample was PBMCs, obtained before TCRalphabeta/CD19-depleted stem cell transplant. The rearrangement uses TRBV3-1 and TRBJ1-4; 8 positions match TRBD1. The source of this sequence is a girl aged 2-9 years with aplastic anemia, due to receive a stem cell transplant. The CDR3 DNA reads as TGTGCCAGCAGCCTTGGAGCAGGGGGCGGTCCGGAAAAACTGTTTTTT. Its translation: CASSLGAGGGPEKLFF.